This T cell receptor (beta chain) was recovered during a study of cytomegalovirus exposure and HLA in healthy donors. Study results and caveats: About 90% or about 30% of the time was how often most TCR beta V segments were productive, according to an earlier analysis.

Primers included in the PCR were 60 Vbeta and 13 Jbeta primers. TCRdb's table, derived via immunoSEQ multiplex PCR, lists solely in-frame clones and lacks some. Of more than 90,000 clones listed, about 80% are singletons. The CDR3 runs to 13 residues. CDR1 MNHEY and CDR2 SMNVEV come from the germline V gene (reference sequence). V lost 0 bases and J lost 2, with 5 bases in between. A remark on this clone: Its antigen remains unknown.

Sequenced: PBMCs. This sequence joins TRBV27 and TRBJ2-7; D possibly corresponds to TRBD1 (5 bases). This TCR was recovered from a woman aged 60-75 years in good health and CMV-seronegative. Here the CDR3 reads CASSLSGPYEQYF. The CDR3 region has the DNA TGTGCCAGCAGTTTATCGGGGCCCTACGAGCAGTACTTC.